These T cell receptor beta chains were read from a single sample in a study of response to subunit inactivated influenza vaccine. One entry per CDR3 protein, called by TCRdb with MiXCR from the RT-PCR reads. This table holds roughly 520,000 distinct CDR3 sequences, roughly 25% found once. Sequences were derived from CD4+ T cells sorted from PBMCs, sampled 5 days after vaccination. The source is a man aged 45-65 years who received an inactivated influenza vaccine. CDR3s include the opening cysteine and the closing phenylalanine or tryptophan. D genes are given only for firm matches. Clone size appears in some rows only: once, few, many, or a class for an expanded clone.

>TRBD2|-|TRBV12-3/TRBV12-4|TRBJ2-1
CASSLFSGGGNEQFF
TGTGCCAGCAGTTTGTTTAGCGGGGGTGGGAATGAGCAGTTCTTC
>-|-|TRBV3-1|TRBJ2-7
CASKGPGTYEQYF
TGTGCCAGCAAGGGGCCGGGGACCTACGAGCAGTACTTC
>-|few|TRBV20-1|TRBJ2-1
CSASTGFREQFF
TGCAGTGCTAGCACCGGTTTCCGTGAGCAGTTCTTC
>-|-|TRBV4-1|TRBJ2-1
CASSQPGTRVYNEQFF
TGCGCCAGCAGCCAGCCCGGGACACGAGTTTACAATGAGCAGTTCTTC
>-|few|TRBV5-1|TRBJ1-1
CASSLRGPNTEAFF
TGCGCCAGCAGCTTGCGGGGCCCCAACACTGAAGCTTTCTTT
>TRBD1|-|TRBV5-1|TRBJ2-1
CASSYGQETNEQFF
TGCGCCAGCAGCTACGGACAGGAGACCAATGAGCAGTTCTTC
>-|-|TRBV7-9|TRBJ1-2
CASSQNALIYGYTF
TGTGCCAGCAGCCAAAACGCGCTTATCTATGGCTACACCTTC
>TRBD1|-|TRBV5-1|TRBJ2-2
CASSLEQGRVDTGELFF
TGCGCCAGCAGCTTGGAACAGGGGCGGGTCGACACCGGGGAGCTGTTTTTT
>-|-|TRBV6-5|TRBJ2-7
CASSYWVREISYEQYF
TGTGCCAGCAGTTATTGGGTACGGGAAATCTCCTACGAGCAGTACTTC
>-|-|TRBV5-1|TRBJ2-5
CASSLEPGGETQYF
TGCGCCAGCAGCTTGGAGCCGGGTGGCGAGACCCAGTACTTC
>TRBD2|many|TRBV29-1|TRBJ2-3
CSAILAESTDTQYF
TGCAGCGCGATACTAGCGGAAAGCACAGATACGCAGTATTTT
>-|-|TRBV12-5|TRBJ2-1
CASGYGGSNEQFF
TGTGCTAGTGGTTATGGGGGGTCCAATGAGCAGTTCTTC
>-|-|TRBV28|TRBJ1-4
CASGRQIEKLFF
TGTGCCAGCGGCAGGCAAATTGAAAAACTGTTTTTT
>-|once|TRBV20-1|TRBJ2-5
CSARDPRARQETQYF
TGCAGTGCTAGAGATCCAAGGGCGCGCCAAGAGACCCAGTACTTC
>TRBD1|few|TRBV18|TRBJ1-1
CASSLRDSVSEAFF
TGTGCCAGCTCACTCCGGGACAGCGTATCTGAAGCTTTCTTT
>-|-|TRBV12-3/TRBV12-4|TRBJ1-5
CASGSGQPQHF
TGTGCCAGCGGGAGTGGGCAGCCCCAGCATTTT
>-|few|TRBV5-1|TRBJ2-3
CASSLFNPGADTQYF
TGCGCCAGCAGCTTGTTCAACCCGGGAGCAGATACGCAGTATTTT
>-|-|TRBV7-2|TRBJ2-5
CASSPRGKETQYF
TGTGCCAGCAGCCCCAGGGGAAAGGAGACCCAGTACTTC
>TRBD1|-|TRBV6-2/TRBV6-3|TRBJ2-5
CASSYRQGLKTQYF
TGTGCCAGCAGTTACCGACAGGGATTGAAGACCCAGTACTTC
>-|-|TRBV5-1|TRBJ2-3
CASSLYPGPRTTDTQYF
TGCGCCAGCAGCTTGTACCCGGGACCACGAACCACAGATACGCAGTATTTT